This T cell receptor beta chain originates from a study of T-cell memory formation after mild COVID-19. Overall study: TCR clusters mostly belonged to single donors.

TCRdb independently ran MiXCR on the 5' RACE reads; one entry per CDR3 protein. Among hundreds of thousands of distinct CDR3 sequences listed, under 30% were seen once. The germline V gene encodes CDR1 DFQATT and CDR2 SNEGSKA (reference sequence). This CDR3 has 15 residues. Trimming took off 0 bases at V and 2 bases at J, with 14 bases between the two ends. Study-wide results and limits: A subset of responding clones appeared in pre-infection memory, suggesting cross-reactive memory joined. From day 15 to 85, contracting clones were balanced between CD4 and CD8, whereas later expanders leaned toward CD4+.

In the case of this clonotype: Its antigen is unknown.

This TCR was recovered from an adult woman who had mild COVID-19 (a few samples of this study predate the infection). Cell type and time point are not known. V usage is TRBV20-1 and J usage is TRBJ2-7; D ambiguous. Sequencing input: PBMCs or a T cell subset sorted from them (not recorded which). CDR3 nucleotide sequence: TGCAGTGCTAGAGATGTGGGGTCGGGTACCTACGAGCAGTACTTC. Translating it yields CSARDVGSGTYEQYF.